This T cell receptor (beta chain) is from a study of Tregs in tolerant kidney transplant recipients. Using immunoSEQ multiplex PCR, the repertoire was profiled, and TCRdb retains in-frame clones only, with some absent. This table has about 240,000 clones, about four fifths appearing once. Study observations and caveats: Findings come from small patient numbers and require larger validation. The most relevant donor-specific Treg TCRbeta repertoire apparently came from expansion with activated donor B cells.

Unstimulated regulatory T cells (CD4+CD25+CD127-), CD4+CD25- non-regulatory cells, CD4 and CD8 cells were FACS-sorted from thawed PBMCs. About this clone itself: No antigen is known for it.

CDR3 length equals 13 residues. V lost 4 bases and J lost 3; bases outside the gene matches: 2. From germline, CDR1 is GTSNPN and CDR2 SVGIG (reference sequence). V and J are TRBV30 and TRBJ2-2; TRBD1 matches at 7 bases. This receptor was identified in a human donor in good health. Sequences were obtained from CD4+ T cells from blood. CDR3 nucleotides: TGTGCCTGGATGGGACAGTACACCGGGGAGCTGTTTTTT. This codes for CAWMGQYTGELFF.